One and the same sample provided the 5 T cell receptor beta chains below, sequenced in a study of radiotherapy plus CTLA-4 blockade in lung cancer. TCRdb's copy holds only in-frame clones and misses some; the assay was immunoSEQ multiplex PCR. Here the sample spans around 110,000 clones, about 84% being singletons. This sample comprised peripheral blood, obtained from a patient treated with radiotherapy plus ipilimumab. All receptors derive from a human donor with non-small cell lung cancer that progressed on radiotherapy plus ipilimumab. Some clones in this sample may be carry-over from other donors' samples.

The V call is TRBV9, the J call TRBJ1-3; 10 positions agree with TRBD1. CDR1 and CDR2 from the germline V gene are SGDLS and YYNGEE. The V and J ends lost 3 bases and 4 bases, in that order; junction bases with no gene match: 7. This CDR3 region has 16 residues. This chain's CDR3 is CASSARQGARGNTIYF. In DNA, the CDR3 is TGTGCCAGCAGCGCAAGACAGGGGGCAAGAGGAAACACCATATATTTT.

This rearrangement joins TRBV5-1 to TRBJ2-5; 8 nucleotides align to TRBD2. The germline gives CDR1 SGHRS, CDR2 YFSETQ. Germline trimming cut 3 bases from V and 0 bases from J; bases unmatched to any gene: 7. The CDR3 extends over 16 amino acids. CDR3 in amino acids: CASSSGGIQNQETQYF. DNA for the CDR3: TGCGCCAGCAGCTCGGGGGGGATACAGAACCAAGAGACCCAGTACTTC.

The CDR3 sequence: CASSLASDIDTQYF. CDR3 sequence (DNA): TGCGCCAGCAGCTTGGCCTCCGACATAGATACGCAGTATTTT. This rearrangement joins TRBV5-1 to TRBJ2-3; D gene ambiguous. The V and J ends lost 0 bases and 5 bases respectively, with 10 bases between them. Per germline, CDR1 SGHRS and CDR2 YFSETQ. The CDR3 loop spans 14 amino acids. The full variable domain, in which reference TRBV5-1 and TRBJ2-3 provide the parts outside the CDR3, is KAGVTQTPRYLIKTRGQQVTLSCSPISGHRSVSWYQQTPGQGLQFLFEYFSETQRNKGNFPGRFSGRQFSNSRSEMNVSTLELGDSALYLCASSLASDIDTQYFGPGTRLTVL.

V and J are TRBV7-3 and TRBJ2-2; 7 bases align to TRBD1. V was clipped by 1 base and J by 5 bases; unmatched bases: 4. This CDR3 spans 15 amino acids. Germline loops: CDR1 SGHTA, CDR2 FQGTGA. The CDR3 nucleotides read TGTGCCAGCAGCTTAATCGGGACAGCGACCGGGGAGCTGTTTTTT. This translates into CASSLIGTATGELFF.

The rearrangement joins TRBV9 to TRBJ2-7; possible D gene TRBD2, 6 bases. V was trimmed by 5 bases and J by 6 bases, leaving 18 bases between them. The CDR3 is made up of 14 amino acids. Germline assignment: CDR1 SGDLS and CDR2 YYNGEE. CDR3 protein: CASREEGWGSEQYF. The CDR3 DNA reads as TGTGCCAGCAGGGAGGAGGGGTGGGGTTCCGAGCAGTACTTC.